This TCR beta chain was captured by sequencing in a study of graft-versus-host responses after intestinal transplantation. Study summary: Transplant recipients had multivisceral, liver-intestinal, or isolated intestinal grafts. Study-level findings and limits: Graft-donor T cell macrochimerism in patients accompanied high graft-versus-host to host-versus-graft clonal ratios in allografts. Early declines in HvG clones that occurred post-transplant were associated with peak circulating GvH clone levels. Recipient marrow harbored GvH clones, some of which surfaced first in ileum or blood.

A word on this clone: No antigen is known for it.

The table came from immunoSEQ multiplex PCR; TCRdb's copy has only in-frame clones and leaves some out. In the table there are some 110,000 clones, approximately 90% of which are singletons. Germline V CDR1 and CDR2: LNHDA, SQIVND (reference sequence). The V and J ends lost 6 bases and 6 bases, in that order; junction bases with no gene match: 7. The CDR3 runs to 14 residues. The chain is built from TRBV19 and TRBJ2-2; TRBD1 matches at 7 bases. The sequencing here drew on unstimulated CD4+ T cells sorted from spleen or lymph node cells, taken before transplant. The TCR was taken from a human donor who was the organ donor for an intestinal transplant. The CDR3 DNA follows: TGTGCCAGTAGCCTCAGACAGGGCCCCGGGGAGCTGTTTTTT. Its translation is CASSLRQGPGELFF.